The 4 T cell receptor beta chains presented below share a single source sample, sequenced in a study of blood T cell repertoires in COVID-19 (dated by TCRdb to the early 2020s). Receptors were amplified or captured by the immunoSEQ multiplex PCR assay. The table was pulled from immuneACCESS by TCRdb, which kept in-frame rearrangements only. Such tables lose some clones; where checked, under half of the loss comes from unresolved V genes, and the rest has no known cause. The sample contains just over 650,000 clones, 85% to 90% of them found a single time. Of the sample, about 0.26% is held by the ten largest clones. Sequenced sample: peripheral blood. The receptors were sampled from a woman aged 18 to 35 with acute or convalescent COVID-19.

This rearrangement joins TRBV2 to TRBJ2-7; the match to TRBD2 covers 10 bases. CDR1 SNHLY and CDR2 FYNNEI come from the germline V gene. This CDR3 spans 18 amino acids. V shed 0 bases and J 0 bases; nucleotides not matched to a gene: 8. CDR3 sequence reads: CASSEAVLAGYPSYEQYF. CDR3 nucleotides: TGTGCCAGCAGTGAAGCGGTACTAGCGGGGTACCCCTCCTACGAGCAGTACTTC.

This chain joins TRBV27 and TRBJ2-7; D might be TRBD1 (5 bases). The CDR3 extends over 15 amino acids. V was trimmed by 4 bases and J by 6 bases, leaving 19 bases between them. Per the germline V gene, CDR1 is MNHEY and CDR2 is SMNVEV (reference sequence). The CDR3 bases are TGTGCCAGCAGTTCCCGCGACAGTGGGATAGTCGAGCAGTACTTC. This gives the protein CASSSRDSGIVEQYF.

The V and J genes are TRBV7-9 and TRBJ1-5; D is perhaps TRBD1 (6 bases). Between the trimmed V and J ends, which lost 5 bases and 7 bases, there was a span of 15 bases. The CDR3 totals 14 residues. The V gene's germline CDR1 is SEHNR and CDR2 FQNEAQ (reference sequence). The CDR3 DNA reads as TGTGCCAGCAGCGCGGGTGGGGGCGGACAGCCCCAGCATTTT. This translates into CASSAGGGGQPQHF.

The J gene is TRBJ1-5, the V gene TRBV7-8; the D gene is possibly TRBD1 (5 bases). The length of the CDR3 is 12 residues. Per germline, CDR1 SGHVS and CDR2 FQNEAQ. Trimming removed 5 bases at V and 7 bases at J, with 9 bases between. Written as DNA, the CDR3 is TGTGCCAGCAGCCCAGGGCGGCAGCCCCAGCATTTT. This encodes CASSPGRQPQHF.